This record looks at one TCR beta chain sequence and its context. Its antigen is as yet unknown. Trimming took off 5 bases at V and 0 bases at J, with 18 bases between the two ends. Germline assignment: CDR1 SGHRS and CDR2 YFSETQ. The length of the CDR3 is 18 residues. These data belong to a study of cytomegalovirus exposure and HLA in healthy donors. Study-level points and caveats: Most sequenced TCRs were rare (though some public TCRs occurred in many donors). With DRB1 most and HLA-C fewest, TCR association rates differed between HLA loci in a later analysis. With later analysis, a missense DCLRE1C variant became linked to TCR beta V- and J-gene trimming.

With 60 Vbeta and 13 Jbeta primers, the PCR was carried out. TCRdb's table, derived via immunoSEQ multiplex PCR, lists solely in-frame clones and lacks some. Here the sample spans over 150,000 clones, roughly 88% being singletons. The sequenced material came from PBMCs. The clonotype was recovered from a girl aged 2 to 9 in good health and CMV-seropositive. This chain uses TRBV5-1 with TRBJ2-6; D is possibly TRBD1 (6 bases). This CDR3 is CASSPLVGQTSGANVLTF. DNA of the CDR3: TGCGCCAGCAGTCCCCTGGTCGGACAGACCTCTGGGGCCAACGTCCTGACTTTC.